This T cell receptor beta chain stems from a study of naive and memory T cell subsets. Study-level points and caveats: Potentially, T cell activation and differentiation skew this RNA-based measurement.

Ligated cDNA underwent four rounds of PCR with nested alpha and beta constant region primers and SP2. Via MiXCR, TCRdb re-called the 5' RACE reads, giving one row per CDR3 protein. The sample contains more than 50,000 distinct CDR3 sequences, less than 10% of which appear only once. CDR3 length: 12 residues. V was pared by 5 bases and J by 10 bases, with 15 bases between. CDR1 and CDR2 (germline): SGHRS, YFSETQ. An oligonucleotide containing a UMI was ligated to the 3' end of TCR cDNA. Cells were not sorted; total RNA input targeted about 1 to 1000 ng. Concerning this clonotype: Its specificity is not known.

This rearrangement joins TRBV5-1 to TRBJ1-1, with a possible D match to TRBD1 (5 bases). The sequence came from a female donor in good health. In nucleotides, the CDR3 is TGCGCCAGCAGGGACGGGGCAGGAGGAGCTTTCTTT. Its translation: CASRDGAGGAFF.